The following is a T cell receptor beta chain sequence with its context. Its specificity is unknown. This sample was taken from a study of shared clonotypes between healthy human individuals. Study-wide background: Ranging from 18 to 49 in age, donors were a couple of women and three men. Findings of the study overall: Estimated richness was generally greater in naive than memory subsets.

Germline-derived CDR1 and CDR2 are SGHRS and YFSETQ. The ends lost 7 bases at V and 3 bases at J; junction bases unmatched: 8. CDR3 length equals 14 residues. Profiled with immunoSEQ multiplex PCR; TCRdb holds only in-frame clones, not every one. The sample consists of about 1 million clones, under 80% of them appearing once. The chain carries TRBV5-1 and TRBJ2-3, with 7 positions matching TRBD1. This TCR was recovered from a man aged 18-30 years in good health. The specimen sequenced was memory CD4+ T cells sorted from blood. Subset denoted: CD45RA-negative fraction. CDR3 protein: CASQDRVGTDTQYF. CDR3 sequence (DNA): TGCGCCAGCCAAGACAGGGTGGGAACAGATACGCAGTATTTT. The whole variable domain, remainder taken from reference TRBV5-1 and TRBJ2-3, is KAGVTQTPRYLIKTRGQQVTLSCSPISGHRSVSWYQQTPGQGLQFLFEYFSETQRNKGNFPGRFSGRQFSNSRSEMNVSTLELGDSALYLCASQDRVGTDTQYFGPGTRLTVL.